Listed below are T cell receptor beta chains from one sample, sequenced in a study of a mutant IDH1 vaccine in newly diagnosed glioma. No cognate antigen is known for these TCRs. Profiled with immunoSEQ multiplex PCR; TCRdb holds only in-frame clones, not every one. Of around 46,000 clones listed, around 80% are singletons. Sequenced here: PBMCs, sampled from a glioma patient whose treatment included an IDH1 peptide vaccine. Source of these receptors: a man in his forties or fifties with glioma. Each CDR3 is given with its conserved first and last residue. D genes are given only for firm matches. Not all rows give a size; the values are once, few, many and, for expanded clones, a class.

d_gene: NA
j_gene: TRBJ1-1
v_gene: TRBV10-3
abundance: once
CDR3nt: TGTGCCATCAGACCCGGGGGGGGAGACACTGAAGCTTTCTTT
CDR3aa: CAIRPGGGDTEAFF

d_gene: NA
j_gene: TRBJ1-6
v_gene: TRBV5-1
abundance: NA
CDR3nt: TGCGCCAGCAGCCCCGAAATTAATTCACCCCTCCACTTT
CDR3aa: CASSPEINSPLHF

d_gene: NA
j_gene: TRBJ1-5
v_gene: TRBV27
abundance: NA
CDR3nt: TGTGCCAGCAGTTTAAGCGGGGCAGGGACTCAGCCCCAGCATTTT
CDR3aa: CASSLSGAGTQPQHF

d_gene: TRBD1
j_gene: TRBJ2-2
v_gene: TRBV29-1
abundance: NA
CDR3nt: TGCAGCGCCGGACAGGGGACCGGGGAGCTGTTTTTT
CDR3aa: CSAGQGTGELFF

d_gene: NA
j_gene: TRBJ2-7
v_gene: TRBV30
abundance: NA
CDR3nt: TGTGCCTGGTCCTCCATGTGGGACGGAAGCTCCTACGAGCAGTACTTC
CDR3aa: CAWSSMWDGSSYEQYF

d_gene: TRBD1
j_gene: TRBJ1-1
v_gene: TRBV5-1
abundance: NA
CDR3nt: TGCGCCAGCAGCCTACAGGGGATGAACACTGAAGCTTTCTTT
CDR3aa: CASSLQGMNTEAFF

d_gene: NA
j_gene: TRBJ2-3
v_gene: TRBV10-3
abundance: few
CDR3nt: TGTGCCATCAAGGGGGGCCAGGGCACAGATACGCAGTATTTT
CDR3aa: CAIKGGQGTDTQYF

d_gene: TRBD1
j_gene: TRBJ1-1
v_gene: TRBV15
abundance: NA
CDR3nt: TGTGCCACCACCCGGACAGGGTATACTGAAGCTTTCTTT
CDR3aa: CATTRTGYTEAFF

d_gene: NA
j_gene: TRBJ1-5
v_gene: TRBV9
abundance: NA
CDR3nt: TGTGCCAGCAGTGAAGATCCGGGTCAGCCCCAGCATTTT
CDR3aa: CASSEDPGQPQHF

d_gene: TRBD1
j_gene: TRBJ1-2
v_gene: TRBV27
abundance: many
CDR3nt: TGTGCCAGCAGTTCACAGGGGGCCTATGGCTACACCTTC
CDR3aa: CASSSQGAYGYTF